The 32 T cell receptor beta chains below all came from one sample that was sequenced in a study of blood T cell repertoires in COVID-19. Sequencing used immunoSEQ multiplex PCR; TCRdb keeps in-frame clones, though not all of them. The sample has tens of thousands of clones; around 92% are singletons. Sequenced input: peripheral blood. The receptors were gathered from a woman aged 60-70 years with active COVID-19.

The V gene is TRBV7-2, the J gene TRBJ2-7; D might be TRBD1 (6 bases). Trimming pared 5 bases from V and 3 bases from J, leaving 11 bases between. The CDR3 extends over 13 amino acids. Germline assignment: CDR1 SGHTA and CDR2 FQGNSA. As DNA, the CDR3 is TGTGCCAGCAGCCCCCGACAGGTCTACGAGCAGTACTTC. It translates to CASSPRQVYEQYF. The full variable domain, completed using reference TRBV7-2 and TRBJ2-7, is GAGVSQSPSNKVTEKGKDVELRCDPISGHTALYWYRQSLGQGLEFLIYFQGNSAPDKSGLPSDRFSAERTGGSVSTLTIQRTQQEDSAVYLCASSPRQVYEQYFGPGTRLTVT.

CDR3 sequence reads: CASSLFLGQGAAQPQHF. The CDR3 region has the DNA TGTGCCAGCAGCTTATTCCTCGGGCAGGGGGCAGCTCAGCCCCAGCATTTT. J is TRBJ1-5 and V is TRBV7-8; 8 bases fit TRBD1. V shed 2 bases, J shed 6 bases, and the junction held 12 bases outside the gene matches. The CDR3 totals 17 residues. The germline CDR1 and CDR2 sequences are SGHVS and FQNEAQ.

V usage is TRBV29-1 and J usage is TRBJ2-7; the match to TRBD1 covers 7 bases. In germline, CDR1 is SQVTM, CDR2 ANQGSEA. J lost 4 bases, V lost 7 bases, and 4 bases had no gene match. This CDR3 contains 11 residues. CDR3 DNA sequence: TGCAGCGCCGGGACAGTTTACGAGCAGTACTTC. Translation: CSAGTVYEQYF.

The chain combines TRBV30 with TRBJ1-2; 8 bases agree with TRBD1. The CDR3 sequence is 15 residues long. V was pared by 3 bases and J by 3 bases, with 9 bases of the junction left unmatched. Germline assignment: CDR1 GTSNPN and CDR2 SVGIG (reference sequence). The CDR3 DNA reads as TGTGCCTGGAGGGCCCTGGACAGGGTCGACTATGGCTACACCTTC. This translates into CAWRALDRVDYGYTF.

This clone was observed a handful of times. This chain links TRBV18 with TRBJ1-5; D remains unclear. The V end lost 3 bases, the J end lost 1 base, and 10 bases lay between the germline ends. Looked up from germline, CDR1 is KGHSH and CDR2 is LQKENI. The CDR3 has 15 amino acids. CDR3 DNA: TGTGCCAGCTCACCTGTTGGTAGAAGCAATCAGCCCCAGCATTTT. Amino acid sequence: CASSPVGRSNQPQHF.

CDR3 loop: CASSLQGWTEAFF. CDR3 DNA: TGCGCCAGCAGCTTGCAGGGATGGACTGAAGCTTTCTTT. The gene calls are TRBV5-1 and TRBJ1-1, with a possible D match to TRBD1 (5 bases). The CDR3 has 13 amino acids. Germline assignment: CDR1 SGHRS and CDR2 YFSETQ. Trimming left V 1 base short and J 5 bases short, with 9 bases between.

This chain connects TRBV11-2 to TRBJ1-3; TRBD1 might be the D (5 bases). This CDR3 contains 16 residues. CDR1 and CDR2 from the germline V gene are SGHAT and FQNNGV. V lost 4 bases and J lost 0, with 13 bases in between. In nucleotides, the CDR3 is TGTGCCAGCAGCTCAGGGACTCTAAGCTCTGGAAACACCATATATTTT. It encodes CASSSGTLSSGNTIYF.

This chain joins TRBV9 and TRBJ1-1; D is unclear. The germline CDR1 and CDR2 sequences are SGDLS and YYNGEE. Trimming pared 4 bases from V and 8 bases from J, leaving 18 bases between. The CDR3 has 14 amino acids. CDR3 loop: CASSFSLTISEAFF. The CDR3 DNA reads as TGTGCCAGCAGCTTTTCCCTTACAATTTCCGAAGCTTTCTTT.

V gene TRBV4-3 combines with J gene TRBJ1-1, with 7 bases matching TRBD1. Trimming cost V 1 base and J 6 bases; bases outside gene matches: 5. The germline V gene has CDR1 LGHNA and CDR2 YSLEER. The CDR3 covers 14 residues. In DNA form, the CDR3 reads TGCGCCAGCAGCCAAGGACAGGGTAGGGCTGAAGCTTTCTTT. The encoded protein is CASSQGQGRAEAFF.

The chain recombines TRBV5-1 with TRBJ1-4; 8 bases line up with TRBD1. V was clipped by 4 bases and J by 5 bases; unmatched bases: 10. The CDR3 is 16 amino acids. Germline loops: CDR1 SGHRS, CDR2 YFSETQ. The CDR3 spells CASSLKGTGENEKLFF. The CDR3 DNA reads as TGCGCCAGCAGCCTAAAGGGGACAGGCGAAAATGAAAAACTGTTTTTT.

The chain joins TRBV3-1 (or the pseudogene TRBV3-2) to TRBJ2-2, with 16 bases matching TRBD2. CDR1 and CDR2 (germline): LGHDT, YNNKEL (reference sequence). This CDR3 has 19 amino acids. V gave up 2 bases and J gave up 6 bases; unmatched junction bases: 9. The CDR3 sequence: CASSQLGLAGGRFSGELFF. The CDR3 DNA reads TGTGCCAGCAGCCAACTGGGACTAGCGGGAGGGAGGTTCTCCGGGGAGCTGTTTTTT.

V gene TRBV6-6 combines with J gene TRBJ1-2; TRBD1 is a possible D gene (6 bases). The CDR3 runs to 15 residues. The germline gives CDR1 MNHNY, CDR2 SVGAGI (reference sequence). The V end was cut by 7 bases, the J end by 5 bases, with 20 bases between. The CDR3 protein is CASISSAGTLYGYTF. In DNA, the CDR3 is TGTGCCAGCATTTCGTCCGCCGGGACACTATATGGCTACACCTTC.

V usage is TRBV7-9 and J usage is TRBJ2-7, with D possibly matching TRBD2 (5 bases). Germline V gene lookup returns CDR1 SEHNR and CDR2 FQNEAQ (reference sequence). The CDR3 length is 16 residues. V gave up 1 base and J gave up 0 bases, with 13 bases separating them. The DNA of the CDR3 is TGTGCCAGCAGCTTAGGACGAGGGATGAGCTCCTACGAGCAGTACTTC. Translation gives CASSLGRGMSSYEQYF.

The rearrangement links TRBV19 to TRBJ2-1, with 7 positions matching TRBD2. CDR1 is LNHDA, CDR2 SQIVND, per germline (reference sequence). The length of the CDR3 is 16 residues. V was clipped by 1 base and J by 6 bases; unmatched bases: 9. The CDR3 loop reads CASSIVGNKRGNEQFF. CDR3 nucleotides: TGTGCCAGTAGTATAGTCGGAAATAAGCGGGGCAATGAGCAGTTCTTC.

Only a few counts were recorded for this clone. The J gene is TRBJ2-7, the V gene TRBV2; TRBD1 aligns across 7 bases. J lost 3 bases, V lost 1 base, and 12 bases had no gene match. Germline assignment: CDR1 SNHLY and CDR2 FYNNEI. The CDR3 totals 17 residues. CDR3 sequence: CASSEELRTGTYYEQYF. CDR3 bases: TGTGCCAGCAGTGAAGAACTCCGGACAGGAACATACTACGAGCAGTACTTC.

As for this clone: Sequence at one end of the junction differs from germline and may be a read error. This sequence joins TRBV19 and TRBJ1-5, with TRBD1 matching 12 bases. The CDR3 loop spans 15 amino acids. The germline CDR1 and CDR2 sequences are LNHDA and SQIVND (reference sequence). Here the CDR3 reads CASTWGTGGNQPQHF. For the CDR3, the DNA is TGTGCCAGTACCTGGGGGACAGGGGGCAACCAGCCCCAGCATTTT.

The genes are TRBV5-1 and TRBJ2-3, with D possibly TRBD1 on 8 matching bases. Trimming took 1 base from V and 2 from J, leaving 11 bases between them. CDR3 length equals 15 residues. CDR1 is SGHRS and CDR2 is YFSETQ in the germline V gene. The CDR3 bases are TGCGCCAGCAGCTTGACAGGGGGGGACACAGATACGCAGTATTTT. Amino acids: CASSLTGGDTDTQYF.

The CDR3 here is CASSFGQGTDTQYF. CDR3 in DNA: TGTGCCAGCAGCTTCGGACAGGGCACAGATACGCAGTATTTT. The chain employs TRBV5-8 and TRBJ2-3, with 7 bases identical to TRBD1. Germline assignment: CDR1 SGHTS and CDR2 YDEGEE. CDR3 length equals 14 residues. Unmatched junction bases numbered 1, after V lost 2 bases and J lost 1 base.

This clone was observed once. V and J are TRBV14 and TRBJ2-2; 11 nucleotides line up with TRBD2. V shed 4 bases, J shed 4 bases, and the junction held 11 bases outside the gene matches. The CDR3 has 18 residues. CDR1 and CDR2 (germline): SGHDN, FVKESK. The DNA of the CDR3 is TGTGCCAGCAGCCCAAACCCCAGACTAGCGGGGACCACCGGGGAGCTGTTTTTT. Translation gives CASSPNPRLAGTTGELFF.

This clone came up once. The V and J genes are TRBV5-1 and TRBJ2-2, with 7 bases matching TRBD1. Germline V gene lookup returns CDR1 SGHRS and CDR2 YFSETQ. V shed 3 bases and J 1 base; nucleotides not matched to a gene: 3. The CDR3 has 15 amino acids. As DNA, the CDR3 is TGCGCCAGCAGCTGGGGGACAGAGAACACCGGGGAGCTGTTTTTT. It encodes CASSWGTENTGELFF. Filled out from reference TRBV5-1 and TRBJ2-2, the complete variable domain reads KAGVTQTPRYLIKTRGQQVTLSCSPISGHRSVSWYQQTPGQGLQFLFEYFSETQRNKGNFPGRFSGRQFSNSRSEMNVSTLELGDSALYLCASSWGTENTGELFFGEGSRLTVL.

The gene calls are TRBV7-9 and TRBJ1-2; TRBD1 is a possible D gene (5 bases). The V and J ends lost 5 bases and 1 base respectively, with 11 bases between them. CDR1 and CDR2 from the germline V gene are SEHNR and FQNEAQ (reference sequence). This CDR3 is 14 amino acids long. CDR3: CASSPRDFNYGYTF. CDR3 coding DNA: TGTGCCAGCAGCCCCCGGGACTTTAACTATGGCTACACCTTC.

The chain is built from TRBV12-5 and TRBJ1-1; D gene unclear. The V gene's germline CDR1 is LGHNT and CDR2 FRNRAP. CDR3 length: 14 amino acids. The V end lost 4 bases, the J end lost 1 base, and 10 bases lay between the germline ends. The CDR3 DNA is TGTGCTAGTGGTTCCCGGGATCCGAACACTGAAGCTTTCTTT. Translation: CASGSRDPNTEAFF. Variable domain in full (rest from reference TRBV12-5 and TRBJ1-1): DARVTQTPRHKVTEMGQEVTMRCQPILGHNTVFWYRQTMMQGLELLAYFRNRAPLDDSGMPKDRFSAEMPDATLATLKIQPSEPRDSAVYFCASGSRDPNTEAFFGQGTRLTVV.

The V and J genes are TRBV10-2 and TRBJ2-7; D unresolved. The ends were cut back, 6 bases at V and 0 bases at J, with 18 bases in the middle. The CDR3 is 16 residues long. In germline, CDR1 is WSHSY, CDR2 SAAADI. CDR3 in amino acids: CASREKALRSSYEQYF. Written as DNA, the CDR3 is TGCGCCAGCAGGGAAAAGGCCCTTAGGAGCTCCTACGAGCAGTACTTC.

This sequence joins TRBV18 and TRBJ1-6; TRBD1 matches at 7 bases. Losses at the gene ends were 4 bases for V and 6 bases for J; bases not matched to a gene: 0. Per germline, CDR1 KGHSH and CDR2 LQKENI. This CDR3 comprises 13 residues. This chain's CDR3 is CASSRDSNSPLHF. The DNA of the CDR3 is TGTGCCAGCTCACGGGACAGTAATTCACCCCTCCACTTT.

This clone was seen once. The chain links TRBV10-2 to TRBJ1-3, with D hard to call. There are 14 residues in the CDR3. Deletions cut 3 bases from V and 0 bases from J, with 6 bases between. Per germline, CDR1 WSHSY and CDR2 SAAADI. The CDR3 reads CASSDPSSGNTIYF. The CDR3 bases are TGCGCCAGCAGTGACCCGAGCTCTGGAAACACCATATATTTT.

The genes are TRBV3-1 (or the pseudogene TRBV3-2) and TRBJ2-7, with 7 bases identical to TRBD1. The germline V gene has CDR1 LGHDT and CDR2 YNNKEL (reference sequence). The V segment lost 0 bases and the J segment 4 bases; nucleotides outside the gene matches: 6. The CDR3 has 15 amino acids. The CDR3 spells CASSQDLSTGYEQYF. The CDR3 DNA sequence: TGTGCCAGCAGCCAAGACCTATCGACAGGGTACGAGCAGTACTTC.

The chain is built from TRBV20-1 and TRBJ2-3; 8 bases line up with TRBD2. Trimming removed 3 bases from V and 0 bases from J; junction bases left unmatched: 8. Germline CDR1 is DFQATT and CDR2 is SNEGSKA (reference sequence). The CDR3 length is 16 residues. The chain's CDR3 is CSASPERERSTDTQYF. In nucleotides, the CDR3 is TGCAGTGCTAGTCCGGAGCGGGAGAGGAGCACAGATACGCAGTATTTT.

The chain is built from TRBV12-5 and TRBJ2-2; a possible D gene is TRBD1 (7 bases). V shed 6 bases and J shed 1 base, with 21 bases lying between them. This CDR3 region has 18 residues. From germline, CDR1 is LGHNT and CDR2 FRNRAP. Here the CDR3 DNA reads TGTGCTAGTGGCTTGCGACCAGGGGGGAGCCTGAACACCGGGGAGCTGTTTTTT. This codes for CASGLRPGGSLNTGELFF.

The chain combines TRBV19 with TRBJ1-5, with D possibly TRBD1 on 6 matching bases. Germline CDR1 reads LNHDA; CDR2 reads SQIVND (reference sequence). This CDR3 region has 12 residues. The V end lost 10 bases, the J end lost 5 bases, and 12 bases lay between the germline ends. For the CDR3, the DNA is TGTGCCACCCGGGACACCGATCAGCCCCAGCATTTT. Protein product: CATRDTDQPQHF.

The rearrangement links TRBV10-3 to TRBJ2-2; D possibly corresponds to TRBD1 (6 bases). Per germline, CDR1 ENHRY and CDR2 SYGVKD. Trimming shortened V by 5 bases and J by 1 base, and 8 bases separated the two germline ends. The CDR3 has 14 residues. The CDR3: CAISRTENTGELFF. For the CDR3, the DNA is TGTGCCATCAGTAGGACAGAGAACACCGGGGAGCTGTTTTTT.

The chain carries TRBV29-1 and TRBJ1-1, with D possibly being TRBD1 (5 bases). Trimming took 3 bases from V and 3 from J, leaving 14 bases between them. The CDR3 contains 14 residues. Germline assignment: CDR1 SQVTM and CDR2 ANQGSEA. CDR3 sequence: CSVEETGDYTEAFF. CDR3 nucleotides: TGCAGCGTTGAGGAAACGGGGGATTACACTGAAGCTTTCTTT.

This chain connects TRBV5-1 to TRBJ2-3; the match to TRBD1 covers 7 bases. The CDR3 is 14 residues long. Trimming removed 4 bases from V and 4 bases from J; junction bases left unmatched: 6. Germline-derived CDR1 and CDR2 are SGHRS and YFSETQ. The CDR3 sequence is CASSRWTGADTQYF. The CDR3 bases are TGCGCCAGCAGCCGATGGACAGGCGCAGATACGCAGTATTTT.